This T cell receptor (beta chain) was observed in a study of lung T cells in sarcoidosis with Löfgren's syndrome. Study conclusions and caveats: TRAV12-1 and TRBV2 were reportedly most expanded in Löfgren's patients.

CDR3 length equals 14 residues. Between the trimmed V and J ends, which lost 2 bases and 4 bases, there was a span of 11 bases. The germline gives CDR1 SGHTA, CDR2 FQGNSA. This clonotype was observed many times. Its specificity is not known. MiXCR, applied by TCRdb to the reads, yields one record per CDR3 protein. This table holds some 18,000 distinct CDR3 sequences, roughly 22% found once. The chain joins TRBV7-2 to TRBJ2-5; no firm D call. Sequencing input: CD4+ T cells from PBMCs. The sequence was collected from a human donor with sarcoidosis (Löfgren's syndrome or another form), or a control subject (not recorded which). CDR3 nucleotide sequence: TGTGCCAGCAGCTTACTGAGCTGGAGAGAGACCCAGTACTTC. It is translated as CASSLLSWRETQYF.